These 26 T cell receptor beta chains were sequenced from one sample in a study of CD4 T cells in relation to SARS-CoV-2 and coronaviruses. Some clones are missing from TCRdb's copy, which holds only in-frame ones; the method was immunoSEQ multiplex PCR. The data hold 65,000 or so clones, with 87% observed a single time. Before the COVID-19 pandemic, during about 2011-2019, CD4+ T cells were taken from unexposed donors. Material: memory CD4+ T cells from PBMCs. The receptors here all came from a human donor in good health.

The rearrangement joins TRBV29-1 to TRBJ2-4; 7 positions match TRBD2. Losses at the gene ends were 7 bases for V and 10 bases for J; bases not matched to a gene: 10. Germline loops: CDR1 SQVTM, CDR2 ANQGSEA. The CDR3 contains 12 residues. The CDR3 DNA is TGCAGCGCCGCGCTAGCGGCTAAGATTCAGTACTTC. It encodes CSAALAAKIQYF.

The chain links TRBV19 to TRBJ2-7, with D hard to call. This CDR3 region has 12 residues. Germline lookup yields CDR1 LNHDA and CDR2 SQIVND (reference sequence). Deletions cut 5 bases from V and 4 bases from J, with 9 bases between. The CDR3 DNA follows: TGTGCCAGTAGTCCGTCCCGGTACGAGCAGTACTTC. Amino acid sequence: CASSPSRYEQYF.

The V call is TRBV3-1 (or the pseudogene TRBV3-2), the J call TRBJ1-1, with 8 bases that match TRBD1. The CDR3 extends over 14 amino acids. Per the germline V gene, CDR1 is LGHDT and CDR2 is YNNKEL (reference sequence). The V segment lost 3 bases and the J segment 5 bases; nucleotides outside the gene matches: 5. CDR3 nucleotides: TGTGCCAGCAGCCATCAGGGGGCGCAGACTGAAGCTTTCTTT. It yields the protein CASSHQGAQTEAFF.

CDR3 region: CASSIDSGSSYEQYF. CDR3 nucleotide sequence: TGTGCCAGTAGTATAGACAGTGGTAGTAGCTACGAGCAGTACTTC. The rearrangement joins TRBV19 to TRBJ2-7; D is undetermined. V was trimmed by 0 bases and J by 3 bases, leaving 12 bases between them. This CDR3 is built from 15 residues. CDR1 and CDR2 from the germline V gene are LNHDA and SQIVND (reference sequence). The whole variable domain, filled in from reference TRBV19 and TRBJ2-7, reads DGGITQSPKYLFRKEGQNVTLSCEQNLNHDAMYWYRQDPGQGLRLIYYSQIVNDFQKGDIAEGYSVSREKKESFPLTVTSAQKNPTAFYLCASSIDSGSSYEQYFGPGTRLTVT.

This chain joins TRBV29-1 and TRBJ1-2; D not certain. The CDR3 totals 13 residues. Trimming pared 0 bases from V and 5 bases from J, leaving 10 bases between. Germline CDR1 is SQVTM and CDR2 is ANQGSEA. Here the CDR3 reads CSVEDRAQYGYTF. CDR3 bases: TGCAGCGTTGAAGATCGTGCCCAGTATGGCTACACCTTC.

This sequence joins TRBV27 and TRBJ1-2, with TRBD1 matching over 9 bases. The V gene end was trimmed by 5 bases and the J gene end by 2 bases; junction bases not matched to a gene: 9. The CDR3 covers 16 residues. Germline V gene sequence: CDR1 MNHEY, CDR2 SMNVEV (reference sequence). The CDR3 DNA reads TGTGCCAGCAGTCCCCAGGACAGGGGACGAAACTATGGCTACACCTTC. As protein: CASSPQDRGRNYGYTF.

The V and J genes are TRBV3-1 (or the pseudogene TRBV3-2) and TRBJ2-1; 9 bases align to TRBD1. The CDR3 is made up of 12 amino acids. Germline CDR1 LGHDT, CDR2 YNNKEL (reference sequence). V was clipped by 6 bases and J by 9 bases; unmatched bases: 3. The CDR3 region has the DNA TGTGCCAGCAGACAGGGGGCGGGTGAGCAGTTCTTC. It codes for CASRQGAGEQFF.

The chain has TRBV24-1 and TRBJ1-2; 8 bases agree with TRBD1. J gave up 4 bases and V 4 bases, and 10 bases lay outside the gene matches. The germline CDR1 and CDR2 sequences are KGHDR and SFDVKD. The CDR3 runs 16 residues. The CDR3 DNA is TGTGCCACCAGTGACCCATCGGCAGGGGGCGGCTATGGCTACACCTTC. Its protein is CATSDPSAGGGYGYTF.

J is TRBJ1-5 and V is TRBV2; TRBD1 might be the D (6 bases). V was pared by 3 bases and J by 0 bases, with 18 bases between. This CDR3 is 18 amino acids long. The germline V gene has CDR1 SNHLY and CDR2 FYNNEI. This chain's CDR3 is CASSDASIGQRSNQPQHF. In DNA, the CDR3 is TGTGCCAGCAGTGATGCGTCAATCGGACAGCGTAGCAATCAGCCCCAGCATTTT.

CDR3 sequence (DNA): TGTGCCAGCTCACCTGTTCCCTCTAGCGGGAGGGCTGACGAGCAGTACTTC. This codes for CASSPVPSSGRADEQYF. The genes are TRBV18 and TRBJ2-7; 12 bases map to TRBD2. This CDR3 is built from 17 residues. Germline V gene data show CDR1 as KGHSH and CDR2 as LQKENI. Trimming removed 3 bases from V and 5 bases from J; junction bases left unmatched: 11.

The CDR3: CASNPPSIDGYTF. For the CDR3, the DNA is TGTGCCAGCAACCCACCCTCTATAGATGGCTACACCTTC. The chain employs TRBV11-2 and TRBJ1-2, with D unclear. CDR3 length: 13 amino acids. CDR1 and CDR2 from the germline V gene are SGHAT and FQNNGV. Trimming cost V 7 bases and J 6 bases, with 15 bases left between them.

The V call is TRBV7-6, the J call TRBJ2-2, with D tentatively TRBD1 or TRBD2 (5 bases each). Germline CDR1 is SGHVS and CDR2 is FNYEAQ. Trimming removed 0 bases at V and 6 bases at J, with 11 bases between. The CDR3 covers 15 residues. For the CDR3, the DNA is TGTGCCAGCAGCTTAGCATATCGGGGCCCCGGGGAGCTGTTTTTT. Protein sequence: CASSLAYRGPGELFF.

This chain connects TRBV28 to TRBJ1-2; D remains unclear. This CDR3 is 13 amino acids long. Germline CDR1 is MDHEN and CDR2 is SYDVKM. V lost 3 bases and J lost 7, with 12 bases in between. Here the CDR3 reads CASSFPGLLGYTF. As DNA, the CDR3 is TGTGCCAGCAGTTTTCCCGGACTACTTGGCTACACCTTC.

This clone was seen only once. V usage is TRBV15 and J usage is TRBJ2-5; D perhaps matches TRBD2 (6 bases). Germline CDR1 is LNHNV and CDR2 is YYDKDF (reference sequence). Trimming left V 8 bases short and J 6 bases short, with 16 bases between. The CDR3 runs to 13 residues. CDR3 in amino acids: CATSLLGGQTQYF. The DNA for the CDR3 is TGTGCCACCTCCTTACTGGGGGGTCAGACCCAGTACTTC.

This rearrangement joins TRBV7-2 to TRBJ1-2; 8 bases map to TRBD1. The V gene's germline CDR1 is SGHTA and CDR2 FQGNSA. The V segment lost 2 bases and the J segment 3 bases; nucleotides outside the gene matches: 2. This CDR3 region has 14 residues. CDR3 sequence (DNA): TGTGCCAGCAGCTTACAGGGGGCCCACTATGGCTACACCTTC. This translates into CASSLQGAHYGYTF.

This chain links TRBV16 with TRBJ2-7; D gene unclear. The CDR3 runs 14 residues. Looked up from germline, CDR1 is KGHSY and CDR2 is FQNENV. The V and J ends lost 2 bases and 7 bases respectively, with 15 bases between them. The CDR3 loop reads CASSQTSPPREQYF. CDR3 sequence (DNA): TGTGCCAGCAGCCAAACTTCCCCTCCTCGGGAGCAGTACTTC.

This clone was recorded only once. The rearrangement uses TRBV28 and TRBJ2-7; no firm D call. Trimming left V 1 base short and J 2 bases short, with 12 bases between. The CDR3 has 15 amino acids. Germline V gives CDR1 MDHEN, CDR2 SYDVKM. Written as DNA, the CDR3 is TGTGCCAGCAGTTTATCGGCTCTGGGGACCTACGAGCAGTACTTC. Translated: CASSLSALGTYEQYF.

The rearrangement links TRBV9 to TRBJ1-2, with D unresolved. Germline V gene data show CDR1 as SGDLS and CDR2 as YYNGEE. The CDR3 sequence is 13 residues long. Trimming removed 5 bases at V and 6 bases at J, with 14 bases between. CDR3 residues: CASRKTTNHGYTF. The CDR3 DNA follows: TGTGCCAGCAGGAAGACCACCAACCATGGCTACACCTTC. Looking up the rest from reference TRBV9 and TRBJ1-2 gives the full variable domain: DSGVTQTPKHLITATGQRVTLRCSPRSGDLSVYWYQQSLDQGLQFLIQYYNGEERAKGNILERFSAQQFPDLHSELNLSSLELGDSALYFCASRKTTNHGYTFGSGTRLTVV.

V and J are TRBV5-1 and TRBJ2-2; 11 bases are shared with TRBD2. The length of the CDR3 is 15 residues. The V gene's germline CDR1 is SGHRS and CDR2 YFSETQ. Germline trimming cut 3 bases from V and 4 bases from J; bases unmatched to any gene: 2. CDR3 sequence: CASSSGTSGTGELFF. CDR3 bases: TGCGCCAGCAGCTCCGGGACTAGCGGCACCGGGGAGCTGTTTTTT.

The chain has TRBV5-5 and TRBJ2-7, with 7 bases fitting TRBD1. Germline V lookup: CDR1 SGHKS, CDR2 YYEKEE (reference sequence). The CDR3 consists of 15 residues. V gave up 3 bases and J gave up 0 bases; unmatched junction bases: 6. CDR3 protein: CASSWGQLSSYEQYF. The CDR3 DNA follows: TGTGCCAGCAGCTGGGGACAGTTGAGCTCCTACGAGCAGTACTTC.

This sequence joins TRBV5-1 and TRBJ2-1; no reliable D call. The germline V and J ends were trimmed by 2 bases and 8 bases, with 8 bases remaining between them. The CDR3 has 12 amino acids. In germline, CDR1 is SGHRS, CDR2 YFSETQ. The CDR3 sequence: CASSFWSYEQFF. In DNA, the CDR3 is TGCGCCAGCAGCTTCTGGTCTTATGAGCAGTTCTTC. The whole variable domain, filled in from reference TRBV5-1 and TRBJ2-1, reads KAGVTQTPRYLIKTRGQQVTLSCSPISGHRSVSWYQQTPGQGLQFLFEYFSETQRNKGNFPGRFSGRQFSNSRSEMNVSTLELGDSALYLCASSFWSYEQFFGPGTRLTVL.

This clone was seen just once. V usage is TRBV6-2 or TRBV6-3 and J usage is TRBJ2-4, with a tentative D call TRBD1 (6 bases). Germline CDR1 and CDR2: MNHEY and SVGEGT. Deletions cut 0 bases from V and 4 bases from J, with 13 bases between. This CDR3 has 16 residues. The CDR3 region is CASSYSRARGKNIQYF. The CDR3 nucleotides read TGTGCCAGCAGTTACTCGAGGGCCAGGGGTAAAAACATTCAGTACTTC.

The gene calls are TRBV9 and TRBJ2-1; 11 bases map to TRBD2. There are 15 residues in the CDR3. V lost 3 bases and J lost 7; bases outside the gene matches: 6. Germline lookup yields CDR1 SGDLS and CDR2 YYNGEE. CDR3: CASSARTSGLNEQFF. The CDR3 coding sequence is TGTGCCAGCAGCGCCCGGACTAGCGGGTTGAATGAGCAGTTCTTC.

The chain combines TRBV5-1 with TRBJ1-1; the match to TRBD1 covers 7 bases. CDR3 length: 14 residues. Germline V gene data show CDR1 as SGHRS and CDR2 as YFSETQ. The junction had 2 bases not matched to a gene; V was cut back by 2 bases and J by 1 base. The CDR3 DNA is TGCGCCAGCAGCTTTGACAGGGAGAACACTGAAGCTTTCTTT. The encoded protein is CASSFDRENTEAFF.

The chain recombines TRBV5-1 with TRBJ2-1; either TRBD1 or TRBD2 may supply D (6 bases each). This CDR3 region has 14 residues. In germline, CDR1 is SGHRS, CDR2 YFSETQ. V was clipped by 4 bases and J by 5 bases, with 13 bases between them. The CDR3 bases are TGCGCCAGCAGCCTGGCGAGGGGGGACAATGAGCAGTTCTTC. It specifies CASSLARGDNEQFF.

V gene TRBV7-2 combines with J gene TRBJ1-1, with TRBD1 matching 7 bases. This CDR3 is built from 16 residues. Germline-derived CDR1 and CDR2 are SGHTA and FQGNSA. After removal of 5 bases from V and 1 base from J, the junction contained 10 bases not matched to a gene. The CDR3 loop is CASSKTGALGNTEAFF. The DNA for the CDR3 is TGTGCCAGCAGCAAAACAGGGGCGCTGGGGAACACTGAAGCTTTCTTT. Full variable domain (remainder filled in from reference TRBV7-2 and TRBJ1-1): GAGVSQSPSNKVTEKGKDVELRCDPISGHTALYWYRQSLGQGLEFLIYFQGNSAPDKSGLPSDRFSAERTGGSVSTLTIQRTQQEDSAVYLCASSKTGALGNTEAFFGQGTRLTVV.